This T cell receptor (beta chain) appears in the sequencing data of a study of shared clonotypes between healthy human individuals. Study overall: Per donor, CD8 memory used one plate, CD8 naive used two, CD4 memory used three and CD4 naive used three.

About this clone itself: The target antigen is unknown.

The assay was immunoSEQ multiplex PCR, and TCRdb's table has in-frame clones only and misses some. This sample has 2.3 million or so clones; 85% to 95% occur once, and the top ten carry 0.3% to 0.4%. Findings and limits, study-wide: Richness estimates generally favored naive over memory subsets.

Germline V gives CDR1 SNHLY, CDR2 FYNNEI. The CDR3 length is 12 residues. Nashville, Tennessee was home to all donors, each a Caucasian adult. The V call is TRBV2, the J call TRBJ2-5; no clear D. Gene TRBJ2-7 matches the end of the DNA better, so the J call may be wrong. The receptor comes from a young man in good health. Some clones in this sample may be carry-over from other donors' samples. The sample taken for sequencing was naive CD4+ T cells from PBMCs. Subset of the sample: CD45RA+ positively selected. CDR3: CASKGFSYEQYF. CDR3 nucleotide sequence: TGTGCCAGCAAGGGATTCTCCTACGAGCAGTACTTC.